This entry lists 22 T cell receptor beta chains sequenced from one sample in a study of post-analysis software for immune sequencing data. Study-level findings and limits: Roughly five TRBV segments appeared more often in patients than in controls, and TRBV5-6, TRBV5-1 and TRBV20-1 were among these.

Libraries were made from TCR beta cDNA, and they carried unique molecular identifiers. MiXCR, applied by TCRdb to the PCR reads, yields one record per CDR3 protein. The table lists some 800,000 distinct CDR3 sequences, approximately 44% of them singletons. These receptors' antigens are unknown. Sequencing was carried out using blood. These receptor sequences come from a girl aged 10-17 years with multiple sclerosis.

This clonotype was counted only a few times. The V call is TRBV5-6, the J call TRBJ2-7; the match to TRBD2 covers 14 bases. Per the germline V gene, CDR1 is SGHDT and CDR2 is YYEEEE. The V and J ends lost 4 bases and 6 bases, in that order; junction bases with no gene match: 0. The CDR3 consists of 13 residues. CDR3 nucleotides: TGTGCCAGCAGCGGACTAGCGGGAGGCGAGCAGTACTTC. Translation gives CASSGLAGGEQYF.

The chain combines TRBV5-1 with TRBJ1-4; maybe TRBD1 (5 bases). V lost 1 base, J lost 5 bases, and 12 bases lay in between. The CDR3 totals 15 residues. CDR1 and CDR2 from the germline V gene are SGHRS and YFSETQ. The DNA of the CDR3 is TGCGCCAGCAGCTTGTGGCCTCGGGGCAATGAAAAACTGTTTTTT. Translation gives CASSLWPRGNEKLFF.

The chain links TRBV7-9 to TRBJ1-1, with D possibly TRBD1 on 5 matching bases. V was clipped by 5 bases and J by 0 bases, with 16 bases between them. The V gene's germline CDR1 is SEHNR and CDR2 FQNEAQ (reference sequence). This CDR3 has 16 amino acids. DNA for the CDR3: TGTGCCAGCAGCCCCTTGGGGGAGGGGATGAACACTGAAGCTTTCTTT. Its translation is CASSPLGEGMNTEAFF.

With respect to this clonotype: A read error is possible here, since a much larger clone lies one base away. V gene TRBV7-2 combines with J gene TRBJ1-6; 9 bases agree with TRBD1. V trimming: 6 bases; J trimming: 11 bases; junction bases outside the gene matches: 11. The CDR3 extends over 15 amino acids. The germline V gene has CDR1 SGHTA and CDR2 FQGNSA. CDR3 sequence: CASRTAGTGNPPLHF. The DNA of the CDR3 is TGTGCCAGCAGGACGGCCGGGACAGGGAATCCACCCCTCCACTTT.

The chain recombines TRBV7-8 with TRBJ2-7, with 7 bases lining up with TRBD2. Losses at the gene ends were 5 bases for V and 3 bases for J; bases not matched to a gene: 16. The CDR3 spans 17 residues. Germline lookup yields CDR1 SGHVS and CDR2 FQNEAQ. The CDR3 protein is CASSPNSGTNLLYEQYF. The CDR3 region has the DNA TGTGCCAGCAGCCCAAATTCGGGGACTAACCTTCTCTACGAGCAGTACTTC.

This clonotype was seen only a few times. This chain connects TRBV24-1 to TRBJ2-2; 8 nucleotides line up with TRBD1. The CDR3 is 16 residues long. J was trimmed by 5 bases and V by 4 bases; bases with no gene match: 8. CDR1 and CDR2 from the germline V gene are KGHDR and SFDVKD. CDR3 protein: CATSDSGTGYTGELFF. CDR3 nucleotide sequence: TGTGCCACCAGTGACTCCGGGACAGGTTATACCGGGGAGCTGTTTTTT.

The chain has TRBV27 and TRBJ2-5; D remains unclear. The J call is doubtful: the DNA matches TRBJ2-7 better. The germline V gene encodes CDR1 MNHEY and CDR2 SMNVEV (reference sequence). This CDR3 region has 14 residues. The CDR3 DNA reads as TGTGCCAGCAGTTTATCTAGTTGGGGCTACGAGCAGTACTTC. Protein product: CASSLSSWGYEQYF.

The chain couples TRBV7-9 to TRBJ2-3, with 7 nucleotides matching TRBD1. V dropped 1 base and J dropped 0; count of bases not matched to a gene: 4. This CDR3 spans 16 amino acids. Germline assignment: CDR1 SEHNR and CDR2 FQNEAQ (reference sequence). Here the CDR3 reads CASSLGGQKSTDTQYF. The CDR3 nucleotides are TGTGCCAGCAGCTTAGGGGGACAGAAAAGCACAGATACGCAGTATTTT.

This clonotype showed up just once. The V gene is TRBV6-5, the J gene TRBJ1-2, with a tentative D call TRBD1 (6 bases). This CDR3 contains 17 residues. The germline V gene has CDR1 MNHEY and CDR2 SVGAGI. V dropped 4 bases and J dropped 0 bases, with 18 bases sitting between them. As DNA, the CDR3 is TGTGCCAGCAGTTCCGGGCCAAACAGGGTCCCTAACTATGGCTACACCTTC. The encoded protein is CASSSGPNRVPNYGYTF.

The gene calls are TRBV7-6 and TRBJ2-7, with D tentatively TRBD1 (5 bases). The germline CDR1 and CDR2 sequences are SGHVS and FNYEAQ. This CDR3 has 13 amino acids. Trimming took 5 bases from V and 2 from J, leaving 10 bases between them. For the CDR3, the DNA is TGTGCCAGCAGCAAGGGGTTACCCTACGAGCAGTACTTC. The encoded protein is CASSKGLPYEQYF. Using reference TRBV7-6 and TRBJ2-7 for the parts outside the CDR3, the full variable domain is GAGVSQSPRYKVTKRGQDVALRCDPISGHVSLYWYRQALGQGPEFLTYFNYEAQQDKSGLPNDRFSAERPEGSISTLTIQRTEQRDSAMYRCASSKGLPYEQYFGPGTRLTVT.

The chain links TRBV7-9 to TRBJ1-2, with unresolved D. Between the trimmed V and J ends, which lost 3 bases and 0 bases, there was a span of 11 bases. The germline gives CDR1 SEHNR, CDR2 FQNEAQ (reference sequence). The CDR3 contains 15 residues. The DNA for the CDR3 is TGTGCCAGCAGCTTGGAGACAAGTTCTAACTATGGCTACACCTTC. This encodes CASSLETSSNYGYTF.

The chain combines TRBV29-1 with TRBJ2-1; no clear D. The CDR3 has 14 amino acids. Per the germline V gene, CDR1 is SQVTM and CDR2 is ANQGSEA. With 4 bases removed from V and 0 bases from J, the gap between germline ends came to 10 bases. CDR3 nucleotides: TGCAGCGTTGGCTGGGGTGTCTCCTACAATGAGCAGTTCTTC. Translated: CSVGWGVSYNEQFF.

In DNA, the CDR3 is TGTGCCAGCAGCTCACAGGGGGTCACAGATACGCAGTATTTT. This sequence encodes CASSSQGVTDTQYF. The rearrangement links TRBV7-2 to TRBJ2-3; 8 bases match TRBD1. CDR1 is SGHTA, CDR2 FQGNSA, per germline. The CDR3 is 14 amino acids. With V trimmed by 4 bases and J by 2 bases, 2 bases remained unmatched.

The chain couples TRBV28 to TRBJ1-1; D gene ambiguous. The CDR3 consists of 11 residues. V shed 4 bases and J shed 5 bases, with 5 bases lying between them. From germline, CDR1 is MDHEN and CDR2 SYDVKM. The CDR3 loop is CASSSATEAFF. CDR3 bases: TGTGCCAGCAGTTCAGCAACTGAAGCTTTCTTT.

The sample holds a few counts of this clonotype. The genes are TRBV15 and TRBJ2-1; no firm D call. The CDR3 totals 18 residues. Trimming left V 0 bases short and J 10 bases short, with 25 bases between. Germline V gene lookup returns CDR1 LNHNV and CDR2 YYDKDF (reference sequence). CDR3: CATSRDSYSTMVQYEQFF. The CDR3 DNA follows: TGTGCCACCAGCAGAGATTCTTACAGCACGATGGTACAATACGAGCAGTTCTTC.

This clonotype was seen ten or more times. The V gene is TRBV7-3, the J gene TRBJ2-3; 12 bases are a match to TRBD2. CDR3 size: 14 residues. Germline CDR1 is SGHTA and CDR2 is FQGTGA. Unmatched junction bases numbered 2, after V lost 5 bases and J lost 5 bases. The CDR3 here is CASSPSGRGDTQYF. CDR3 bases: TGTGCCAGCAGCCCTAGCGGGAGGGGAGATACGCAGTATTTT.

The table lists this clonotype with many counts. The V gene is TRBV30, the J gene TRBJ1-1; weak D call: TRBD1 (5 bases). V dropped 3 bases and J dropped 4 bases, with 12 bases sitting between them. Germline assignment: CDR1 GTSNPN and CDR2 SVGIG (reference sequence). The CDR3 loop spans 13 amino acids. The CDR3 loop reads CAWRYAGGTEAFF. The CDR3 bases are TGTGCCTGGAGGTACGCGGGGGGCACTGAAGCTTTCTTT.

The genes are TRBV7-9 and TRBJ2-7, with D unresolved. V was cut by 5 bases and J by 6 bases, with 8 bases left in between. The germline V gene encodes CDR1 SEHNR and CDR2 FQNEAQ (reference sequence). This CDR3 is 11 amino acids long. The CDR3 DNA follows: TGTGCCAGCAGCATTTCCGCCGAGCAGTACTTC. It codes for CASSISAEQYF.

The chain links TRBV7-3 to TRBJ2-1, with 7 bases lining up with TRBD2. The germline V gene has CDR1 SGHTA and CDR2 FQGTGA. The CDR3 consists of 13 residues. V gave up 2 bases and J gave up 12 bases; unmatched junction bases: 7. CDR3 sequence: CASSLGGGGVQFF. The CDR3 coding sequence is TGTGCCAGCAGCTTAGGTGGGGGAGGGGTGCAGTTCTTC. Combining the CDR3 with reference TRBV7-3 and TRBJ2-1 gives the whole variable domain GAGVSQTPSNKVTEKGKYVELRCDPISGHTALYWYRQSLGQGPEFLIYFQGTGAADDSGLPNDRFFAVRPEGSVSTLKIQRTERGDSAVYLCASSLGGGGVQFFGPGTRLTVL.

Here the CDR3 reads CASSFRGDSPLHF. The CDR3 DNA follows: TGTGCCAGCAGTTTTCGTGGGGATTCACCCCTCCACTTT. This chain joins TRBV27 and TRBJ1-6; D not resolved. The germline V and J ends were trimmed by 3 bases and 8 bases, with 8 bases remaining between them. CDR1 is MNHEY and CDR2 is SMNVEV in the germline V gene (reference sequence). This CDR3 has 13 amino acids.

This clonotype was counted a few times. CDR3 amino acids: CASSLTNWAEDEQYF. The CDR3 bases are TGTGCCAGCAGCTTAACGAACTGGGCTGAAGACGAGCAGTACTTC. V usage is TRBV7-3 and J usage is TRBJ2-4, with D uncertain. Judging by the DNA end, TRBJ2-7 fits better; the J call may be wrong. CDR3 length equals 15 residues. Germline V CDR1 and CDR2: SGHTA, FQGTGA.

In this sample, this clonotype turned up a few times. The rearrangement links TRBV3-1 to TRBJ2-3, with a weak D call TRBD2 (5 bases). This CDR3 contains 16 residues. Looked up from germline, CDR1 is LGHDT and CDR2 is YNNKEL (reference sequence). V shed 1 base and J shed 6 bases, with 17 bases lying between them. CDR3 DNA: TGTGCCAGCAGCCAAGGGGCCCCAGCGGTGGGGGATACGCAGTATTTT. Encoded protein: CASSQGAPAVGDTQYF.